The clone carrying this TCR beta chain was seen ten or more times. Its antigen is as yet unknown. Patients were excluded for uncontrolled infection, other autoimmune disease, pregnancy or lactation. RNA transcripts gave rise to amplified TCR beta CDR3 regions. An initial round of RT-PCR targeting the TCR CDR3 relied on the HTBI primer set. TCRdb redid the calling of the multiplex PCR reads with MiXCR, one entry per CDR3 protein. The sample comprises around 300,000 distinct CDR3 sequences, 15% to 20% of which are singletons, and less than 40% rests with the top ten. These data originate in a study of T cells in Graves' hyperthyroidism and ophthalmopathy. Study results and limitations: Ophthalmopathy was predicted by the model a median of 6.5 months ahead of onset. Also found in blood were most expanded thyroid clonotypes above 0.001. Ophthalmopathy was separated from stable hyperthyroidism by a 13 V-J model.

The sequence was collected from a man between 50 and 59 years old with Graves' ophthalmopathy. The source material was blood.

The CDR3 sequence: CASSQQGLAGSEQFF. DNA of the CDR3: TGTGCCAGCAGCCAACAGGGACTAGCGGGAAGTGAGCAGTTCTTC. The rearrangement uses TRBV7-2 and TRBJ2-1; 13 bases map to TRBD2. The CDR3 is 15 amino acids. CDR1 is SGHTA and CDR2 is FQGNSA in the germline V gene. J gave up 9 bases and V 5 bases, and 7 bases lay outside the gene matches. The full variable domain, completed using reference TRBV7-2 and TRBJ2-1, is GAGVSQSPSNKVTEKGKDVELRCDPISGHTALYWYRQSLGQGLEFLIYFQGNSAPDKSGLPSDRFSAERTGGSVSTLTIQRTQQEDSAVYLCASSQQGLAGSEQFFGPGTRLTVL.